This T cell receptor beta chain comes out of a study of blood T cell repertoires in COVID-19. As for the study in general: PBMCs, B-cell-depleted T cells, or T cells provided the cDNA or gDNA that made up the material.

The table came from immunoSEQ multiplex PCR; TCRdb's copy has only in-frame clones and leaves some out. The sample records roughly 390,000 clones, 85% being singletons. The CDR3 covers 16 residues. V lost 2 bases and J lost 2; bases outside the gene matches: 3. Germline V gene data show CDR1 as MNHEY and CDR2 as SVGAGI. This chain joins TRBV6-5 and TRBJ2-5; TRBD2 matches 12 bases. Sequencing was done on a sample of peripheral blood. This clonotype was obtained from a woman between 18 and 29 years old with acute or convalescent COVID-19. The CDR3 reads CASSYPGLAGQETQYF. The CDR3 coding sequence is TGTGCCAGCAGTTACCCTGGACTAGCGGGACAAGAGACCCAGTACTTC.